The 30 T cell receptor beta chains below come from one sample, sequenced in a study of Ad26.COV2.S vaccination and SARS-CoV-2 variants. TCRdb's table, derived via immunoSEQ multiplex PCR, lists solely in-frame clones and lacks some. The repertoire holds 300,000 to 500,000 clones, with 80% to 90% as singletons. The treatment was: over 15 received Ad26.COV2.S at low or high dose, single or two shots; about 5 received placebo; per-sample allocation not given. Collection of samples fell on day 63 after the first vaccine or placebo injection. The sample was peripheral blood, taken in a trial of Ad26.COV2.S vaccine versus placebo. The receptors originated from a person between 18 and 65 years old who received the Ad26.COV2.S COVID-19 vaccine or a placebo.

This rearrangement joins TRBV6-6 to TRBJ1-1; the match to TRBD1 covers 9 bases. The germline V gene encodes CDR1 MNHNY and CDR2 SVGAGI (reference sequence). J lost 11 bases, V lost 7 bases, and 17 bases had no gene match. This CDR3 has 15 amino acids. The CDR3 DNA follows: TGTGCCAGCACCCACCTCGGGACAGGGCCTCCCGGTGCTTTCTTT. Translated: CASTHLGTGPPGAFF.

As DNA, the CDR3 is TGTGCCAGCAGACATCCGGGACAGTCAGCCAAAAACATTCAGTACTTC. Translating it yields CASRHPGQSAKNIQYF. The J gene is TRBJ2-4, the V gene TRBV28; 7 bases fit TRBD1. This CDR3 is 16 amino acids long. CDR1 is MDHEN, CDR2 SYDVKM, per germline. The V and J ends lost 6 bases and 0 bases, in that order; junction bases with no gene match: 8.

The J gene is TRBJ2-2, the V gene TRBV6-6; the D is unclear. V lost 1 base to trimming and J lost 0 bases, with 6 bases between them. The germline V gene has CDR1 MNHNY and CDR2 SVGAGI (reference sequence). The CDR3 is made up of 15 amino acids. CDR3 DNA: TGTGCCAGCAGTTACTTGCGGTCGAACACCGGGGAGCTGTTTTTT. The encoded protein is CASSYLRSNTGELFF.

CDR3 sequence (DNA): TGTGCCAGCAGCTCCCGGACAGGGAACAATGAGCAGTTCTTC. Translation gives CASSSRTGNNEQFF. The rearrangement joins TRBV11-3 to TRBJ2-1, with 8 bases identical to TRBD1. There are 14 residues in the CDR3. Looked up from germline, CDR1 is SGHNT and CDR2 is YENEEA. V shed 4 bases and J 5 bases; nucleotides not matched to a gene: 4.

This chain connects TRBV7-8 to TRBJ2-7; no clear D. The CDR3 has 14 amino acids. The germline gives CDR1 SGHVS, CDR2 FQNEAQ. Trimming left V 5 bases short and J 5 bases short, with 16 bases between. CDR3 amino acids: CASSLLLRADEQYF. The CDR3 region has the DNA TGTGCCAGCAGCCTCCTTTTGAGAGCCGACGAGCAGTACTTC.

The chain has TRBV10-2 and TRBJ2-7; 8 nucleotides line up with TRBD1. After removal of 1 base from V and 1 base from J, the junction contained 3 bases not matched to a gene. Germline CDR1 reads WSHSY; CDR2 reads SAAADI. This CDR3 has 15 residues. The DNA for the CDR3 is TGCGCCAGCAGTGAGTTCACAGGGGGATCCTACGAGCAGTACTTC. As protein: CASSEFTGGSYEQYF.

The J gene is TRBJ1-2, the V gene TRBV18; D call uncertain. V was clipped by 2 bases and J by 8 bases, with 21 bases between them. This CDR3 contains 16 residues. Germline V gene lookup returns CDR1 KGHSH and CDR2 LQKENI. The CDR3 nucleotides read TGTGCCAGCTCACCATCAGTACTTGCAGCCCTAGGGGGCTACACCTTC. This encodes CASSPSVLAALGGYTF. The whole variable domain, remainder taken from reference TRBV18 and TRBJ1-2, is NAGVMQNPRHLVRRRGQEARLRCSPMKGHSHVYWYRQLPEEGLKFMVYLQKENIIDESGMPKERFSAEFPKEGPSILRIQQVVRGDSAAYFCASSPSVLAALGGYTFGSGTRLTVV.

This rearrangement joins TRBV6-6 to TRBJ1-1; the D is unclear. Germline CDR1 is MNHNY and CDR2 is SVGAGI (reference sequence). V lost 6 bases, J lost 1 base, and 15 bases lay in between. CDR3 length: 15 residues. CDR3 loop: CASSPLGQPNTEAFF. The CDR3 bases are TGTGCCAGCAGCCCCCTAGGGCAGCCGAACACTGAAGCTTTCTTT.

J is TRBJ1-4 and V is TRBV10-3, with TRBD1 matching 9 bases. Germline-derived CDR1 and CDR2 are ENHRY and SYGVKD. The CDR3 loop spans 14 amino acids. V shed 5 bases and J 5 bases; nucleotides not matched to a gene: 3. CDR3 nucleotides: TGTGCCATCAGTAACAGGGGGCTCAATGAAAAACTGTTTTTT. It yields the protein CAISNRGLNEKLFF.

The V gene is TRBV20-1, the J gene TRBJ1-2, with no clear D. This CDR3 spans 13 amino acids. Germline V lookup: CDR1 DFQATT, CDR2 SNEGSKA (reference sequence). Trimming left V 3 bases short and J 8 bases short, with 16 bases between. CDR3 residues: CSASPRRAGGYTF. DNA for the CDR3: TGCAGTGCTAGTCCGAGGCGGGCGGGCGGCTACACCTTC.

The chain links TRBV18 to TRBJ2-1; D is unresolved. Germline V gives CDR1 KGHSH, CDR2 LQKENI. V was shortened by 3 bases and J by 7 bases, with 10 bases between the two germline ends. The CDR3 spans 13 residues. The CDR3 DNA reads TGTGCCAGCTCACCGATCGCTGGGAATGAGCAGTTCTTC. The encoded protein is CASSPIAGNEQFF.

The J gene is TRBJ2-2, the V gene TRBV6-5; the D gene is possibly TRBD1 (5 bases). V gave up 6 bases and J gave up 7 bases, with 12 bases separating them. Germline V CDR1 and CDR2: MNHEY, SVGAGI. The CDR3 consists of 13 residues. The CDR3 bases are TGTGCCAGCAGGGATCAGGGCGTCGGGGAGCTGTTTTTT. This encodes CASRDQGVGELFF.

This clone was detected only once. The J gene is TRBJ1-2, the V gene TRBV7-8, with 8 nucleotides matching TRBD1. The V gene's germline CDR1 is SGHVS and CDR2 FQNEAQ. The CDR3 extends over 15 amino acids. V trimming: 4 bases; J trimming: 8 bases; junction bases outside the gene matches: 12. Here the CDR3 DNA reads TGTGCCAGCAGCTACGGGACAGGCAGTACCAAGGGCTACACCTTC. Protein sequence: CASSYGTGSTKGYTF.

The CDR3 protein is CASSPIDSNYGYTF. The CDR3 DNA reads TGTGCCAGCAGCCCCATCGACTCTAACTATGGCTACACCTTC. The V call is TRBV5-6, the J call TRBJ1-2; D ambiguous. This CDR3 spans 14 amino acids. V dropped 4 bases and J dropped 0 bases, with 10 bases sitting between them. CDR1 is SGHDT, CDR2 YYEEEE, per germline. Full variable domain (remainder filled in from reference TRBV5-6 and TRBJ1-2): DAGVTQSPTHLIKTRGQQVTLRCSPKSGHDTVSWYQQALGQGPQFIFQYYEEEERQRGNFPDRFSGHQFPNYSSELNVNALLLGDSALYLCASSPIDSNYGYTFGSGTRLTVV.

The V and J genes are TRBV11-2 and TRBJ1-6; 9 nucleotides line up with TRBD1. The ends lost 3 bases at V and 1 base at J; junction bases unmatched: 7. The length of the CDR3 is 18 residues. Germline CDR1 is SGHAT and CDR2 is FQNNGV. DNA of the CDR3: TGTGCCAGCAGCTTGAGAGTGGACAGGGGATCCTATAATTCACCCCTCCACTTT. It encodes CASSLRVDRGSYNSPLHF. The variable domain in full, completed from reference TRBV11-2 and TRBJ1-6, reads EAGVAQSPRYKIIEKRQSVAFWCNPISGHATLYWYQQILGQGPKLLIQFQNNGVVDDSQLPKDRFSAERLKGVDSTLKIQPAKLEDSAVYLCASSLRVDRGSYNSPLHFGNGTRLTVT.

This clone was counted a single time. This chain links TRBV6-5 with TRBJ1-1, with D uncertain. Trimming took off 0 bases at V and 4 bases at J, with 15 bases between the two ends. The CDR3 sequence is 16 residues long. Germline CDR1 reads MNHEY; CDR2 reads SVGAGI. DNA for the CDR3: TGTGCCAGCAGTTACTCGTGGGGAACGGGCGGCACTGAAGCTTTCTTT. Protein product: CASSYSWGTGGTEAFF.

This rearrangement joins TRBV20-1 to TRBJ1-5, with D perhaps TRBD1 (5 bases). Germline CDR1 reads DFQATT; CDR2 reads SNEGSKA (reference sequence). Trimming removed 3 bases from V and 5 bases from J, with 23 bases in between. This CDR3 spans 17 amino acids. The CDR3 coding sequence is TGCAGTGCTAGTCTCACTTCATACCGGGACGGCGATCAGCCCCAGCATTTT. It translates to CSASLTSYRDGDQPQHF.

V usage is TRBV5-1 and J usage is TRBJ1-2, with a tentative D call TRBD1 (6 bases). Per germline, CDR1 SGHRS and CDR2 YFSETQ. The V end lost 5 bases, the J end lost 4 bases, and 12 bases lay between the germline ends. The CDR3 spans 13 residues. The CDR3 here is CASSMGAAYGYTF. The CDR3 coding sequence is TGCGCCAGCAGTATGGGGGCAGCCTATGGCTACACCTTC. The full variable domain, its missing parts supplied by reference TRBV5-1 and TRBJ1-2, is KAGVTQTPRYLIKTRGQQVTLSCSPISGHRSVSWYQQTPGQGLQFLFEYFSETQRNKGNFPGRFSGRQFSNSRSEMNVSTLELGDSALYLCASSMGAAYGYTFGSGTRLTVV.

A single count supports this clone. The V call is TRBV6-5, the J call TRBJ1-5; D may be TRBD1 (5 bases). V lost 5 bases and J lost 5, with 10 bases in between. The germline CDR1 and CDR2 sequences are MNHEY and SVGAGI. The CDR3 covers 13 residues. CDR3 DNA: TGTGCCAGCAGTACCCGAGGGGATCAGCCCCAGCATTTT. This sequence encodes CASSTRGDQPQHF.

The chain is built from TRBV21-1 and TRBJ1-5; no check of the table's D call, TRBD1, against the DNA was made. TRBV21-1 is a pseudogene segment. CDR3 size: 16 residues. The CDR3 is CASSPRIGASNQPQHF. The CDR3, as DNA: TGTGCCAGCAGCCCCCGCATTGGGGCAAGCAATCAGCCCCAGCATTTT.

In regard to this clone: Distinct nucleotide sequences in the sample also encode this CDR3. The chain has TRBV5-1 and TRBJ2-1, with 15 bases aligning to TRBD2. This CDR3 is 14 amino acids long. Germline V gene data show CDR1 as SGHRS and CDR2 as YFSETQ. With V trimmed by 4 bases and J by 7 bases, 0 bases remained unmatched. The CDR3 here is CASSGTSGGNEQFF. The CDR3 region has the DNA TGCGCCAGCAGCGGGACTAGCGGGGGGAATGAGCAGTTCTTC.

The chain is built from TRBV2 and TRBJ2-2, with TRBD2 identical over 9 bases. With 6 bases clipped from V and 2 bases from J, the junction kept 7 bases outside the gene matches. The CDR3 contains 16 residues. The germline V gene has CDR1 SNHLY and CDR2 FYNNEI. CDR3 sequence reads: CASRFSGGLNTGELFF. CDR3 coding DNA: TGTGCCAGCAGGTTTAGCGGGGGACTTAACACCGGGGAGCTGTTTTTT.

V and J are TRBV10-3 and TRBJ1-2; D is perhaps TRBD1 (6 bases). The CDR3 spans 15 residues. Germline lookup yields CDR1 ENHRY and CDR2 SYGVKD. The V end lost 6 bases, the J end lost 5 bases, and 19 bases lay between the germline ends. This chain's CDR3 is CAIRTGDTGEYGYTF. DNA for the CDR3: TGTGCCATCAGGACAGGTGACACCGGGGAGTATGGCTACACCTTC.

This chain's CDR3 is CASSGLGGNTEAFF. The CDR3 DNA sequence: TGTGCCAGCAGTGGACTTGGGGGGAACACTGAAGCTTTCTTT. This chain joins TRBV2 and TRBJ1-1; possibly TRBD1 for D (5 bases). This CDR3 comprises 14 residues. Trimming cost V 4 bases and J 1 base, with 10 bases left between them. Per the germline V gene, CDR1 is SNHLY and CDR2 is FYNNEI.

This chain uses TRBV7-8 with TRBJ1-5; D is possibly TRBD1 (5 bases). Germline lookup yields CDR1 SGHVS and CDR2 FQNEAQ. CDR3 size: 18 residues. V lost 0 bases, J lost 7 bases, and 22 bases lay in between. CDR3 DNA sequence: TGTGCCAGCAGCTTAGCGCCCCCAGGCCGGGGGGTTGGGCAGCCCCAGCATTTT. The encoded protein is CASSLAPPGRGVGQPQHF.

The J gene is TRBJ2-3, the V gene TRBV7-9; a weak D match, TRBD2 (6 bases). The CDR3 sequence is 14 residues long. V was pared by 5 bases and J by 4 bases, with 13 bases between. The V gene's germline CDR1 is SEHNR and CDR2 FQNEAQ (reference sequence). Written as DNA, the CDR3 is TGTGCCAGCAGCCCGGTCGGGGGAGCAGATACGCAGTATTTT. Translating it yields CASSPVGGADTQYF.

The V gene is TRBV19, the J gene TRBJ1-4; no reliable D call. The V gene lost 5 bases and the J gene lost 3 bases, with 10 bases spanning the gap. This CDR3 region has 14 residues. Germline assignment: CDR1 LNHDA and CDR2 SQIVND (reference sequence). The CDR3 is CASSLNPANEKLFF. CDR3 in DNA: TGTGCCAGTAGTCTCAACCCTGCTAATGAAAAACTGTTTTTT.

The chain joins TRBV6-6 to TRBJ2-5; TRBD2 agrees at 11 bases. V was clipped by 5 bases and J by 5 bases; unmatched bases: 7. Germline V gives CDR1 MNHNY, CDR2 SVGAGI (reference sequence). This CDR3 is 15 amino acids long. The CDR3 loop reads CASSTLAGGGETQYF. For the CDR3, the DNA is TGTGCCAGCAGTACTCTAGCGGGGGGCGGGGAGACCCAGTACTTC.

This clone was found a few times. The V call is TRBV14, the J call TRBJ2-2, with D unclear. Germline lookup yields CDR1 SGHDN and CDR2 FVKESK. This CDR3 is 13 amino acids long. The V end was cut by 0 bases, the J end by 6 bases, with 5 bases between. CDR3: CASSQDVAGELFF. The DNA of the CDR3 is TGTGCCAGCAGCCAAGATGTCGCCGGGGAGCTGTTTTTT.

The chain couples TRBV27 to TRBJ1-2; the D gene is possibly TRBD1 (5 bases). CDR1 and CDR2 (germline): MNHEY, SMNVEV (reference sequence). Deletions cut 5 bases from V and 0 bases from J, with 10 bases between. The CDR3 is 14 amino acids. The CDR3 is CASSRWGTNYGYTF. The CDR3 nucleotides read TGTGCCAGCAGTCGGTGGGGGACTAACTATGGCTACACCTTC.